This T cell receptor (beta chain) was captured by sequencing in a study of regulatory T cells in long-lasting Graves disease. Building of the TCR beta libraries involved iRepertoire HTBI primers and Arm-PCR of CDR3 regions. TCRdb independently ran MiXCR on the multiplex PCR reads; one entry per CDR3 protein. The table lists around 470,000 distinct CDR3 sequences, 12% to 15% of them singletons. The CDR3 spans 15 residues. CDR1 and CDR2 from the germline V gene are DFQATT and SNEGSKA (reference sequence). With 0 bases removed from V and 2 bases from J, the gap between germline ends came to 11 bases. At least ten counts were recorded for this clonotype. Documented time point: newly diagnosed GD, antithyroid drugs for less than 3 months. PBMC-derived RNA was used for the TCR library. The sample also formed part of further work on T cells in Graves' hyperthyroidism and ophthalmopathy.

Sequenced here: peripheral blood mononuclear cells (PBMCs), sampled at new diagnosis, from a patient treated with antithyroid drugs. The chain employs TRBV20-1 and TRBJ2-1, with a weak D call TRBD1 (5 bases). The TCR was taken from a woman aged 45-65 years with Graves disease. The CDR3 coding sequence is TGCAGTGCTAGAGATGGGGCCTATACCTACAATGAGCAGTTCTTC. Its protein product is CSARDGAYTYNEQFF.